The rows below give T cell receptor beta chains drawn from one sample of a study of T cell responses to AZD1222 COVID-19 vaccine. The table came from immunoSEQ multiplex PCR; TCRdb's copy has only in-frame clones and leaves some out. The table records roughly 150,000 clones, 89% of them present only once. Sequenced material: peripheral blood, taken on day 0 of AZD1222 vaccination. The receptors derive from an adult in good health. Both conserved end residues are part of each CDR3. A D gene is named only where the DNA matches it firmly. Size values are once, few and many counts, or a class for expanded clones, and some rows have none.

V gene,clone size,D gene,J gene,CDR3 protein,CDR3 DNA
TRBV5-6,.,TRBD2,TRBJ2-5,CASRLRTSRETQYF,TGTGCCAGCAGACTTAGGACTAGCCGGGAGACCCAGTACTTC
TRBV29-1,.,.,TRBJ2-7,CSVESRDSYEQYF,TGCAGCGTTGAATCCAGGGACTCCTACGAGCAGTACTTC
TRBV2,.,TRBD2,TRBJ2-5,CAGGEGFGQETQYF,TGTGCCGGAGGGGAGGGTTTTGGCCAAGAGACCCAGTACTTC
TRBV30,.,.,TRBJ1-1,CAWSVLNGQEAFF,TGTGCCTGGAGTGTATTAAATGGACAGGAAGCTTTCTTT
TRBV27,.,TRBD1,TRBJ2-5,CASSPFWTGVETQYF,TGTGCCAGCAGCCCTTTTTGGACAGGGGTTGAGACCCAGTACTTC
TRBV28,.,.,TRBJ1-5,CASRRYSNQPQHF,TGTGCCAGCAGACGGTATAGCAATCAGCCCCAGCATTTT
TRBV11-3,.,.,TRBJ2-5,CASSKTRLETQYF,TGTGCCAGCAGTAAAACTAGGCTGGAGACCCAGTACTTC
TRBV5-1,once,.,TRBJ2-2,CASSWDANTGELFF,TGCGCCAGCAGCTGGGACGCGAACACCGGGGAGCTGTTTTTT
TRBV25-1,.,TRBD1,TRBJ2-2,CASRGTAGELFF,TGTGCCAGCAGAGGGACAGCCGGGGAGCTGTTTTTT
TRBV15,few,.,TRBJ1-1,CATSRGDVRGRNTEAFF,TGTGCCACCAGCAGAGGGGACGTGAGGGGGAGGAACACTGAAGCTTTCTTT
TRBV28,.,TRBD1,TRBJ1-2,CASSFTETGSALYGYTF,TGTGCCAGCAGTTTTACCGAGACAGGGAGCGCTCTCTATGGCTACACCTTC
TRBV5-1,.,.,TRBJ2-4,CASSATGRAKNIQYF,TGCGCCAGCAGCGCCACAGGGCGGGCCAAAAACATTCAGTACTTC
TRBV6-6,once,.,TRBJ1-1,CASSLGLGHHTEAFF,TGTGCCAGCAGTCTTGGCCTGGGACACCACACTGAAGCTTTCTTT
TRBV6-5,.,.,TRBJ1-4,CASRNNRATNEKLFF,TGTGCCAGCAGGAATAACAGAGCAACTAATGAAAAACTGTTTTTT
TRBV6-5,.,.,TRBJ1-6,CAISTGPWSPLHF,TGTGCCATTTCGACAGGTCCCTGGTCACCCCTCCACTTT
TRBV29-1,.,.,TRBJ2-3,CSGGPLRRDTQYF,TGCAGCGGTGGGCCGCTTCGACGGGATACGCAGTATTTT
TRBV16,.,TRBD1,TRBJ1-1,CASSRGDRGTEAFF,TGTGCCAGCAGCCGGGGGGACAGGGGCACTGAAGCTTTCTTT
TRBV7-3,.,.,TRBJ1-3,CASSLSGPDSGNTIYF,TGTGCCAGCAGCTTATCAGGGCCTGACTCTGGAAACACCATATATTTT
TRBV6-4,.,TRBD1,TRBJ2-3,CASSDSSSKGGADTQYF,TGTGCCAGCAGTGACTCGAGCTCGAAAGGGGGCGCGGATACGCAGTATTTT
TRBV6-6,once,.,TRBJ1-2,CASSAREWGPNYGYTF,TGTGCCAGCAGCGCGAGGGAGTGGGGTCCTAACTATGGCTACACCTTC
TRBV27,.,.,TRBJ1-2,CASSFSGDDGYTF,TGTGCCAGCAGTTTTTCAGGGGACGATGGCTACACCTTC
TRBV19,once,TRBD1,TRBJ1-1,CATSLSRGRRRTEAFF,TGTGCCACATCCCTCTCCAGGGGGCGCCGGCGTACTGAAGCTTTCTTT
TRBV7-9,.,.,TRBJ2-3,CASSLPQGADTQYF,TGTGCCAGCAGCTTACCACAGGGCGCAGATACGCAGTATTTT
TRBV5-5,.,.,TRBJ1-5,CASSLGLIGQPQHF,TGTGCCAGCAGCTTGGGGTTGATAGGGCAGCCCCAGCATTTT
TRBV27,few,.,TRBJ2-3,CASSLRVWAGPKGTDTQYF,TGTGCCAGCAGTTTAAGAGTCTGGGCAGGGCCTAAGGGCACAGATACGCAGTATTTT
TRBV6-5,.,.,TRBJ2-1,CASSYSSGGLYNEQFF,TGTGCCAGCAGTTACTCTTCTGGGGGCCTCTACAATGAGCAGTTCTTC
TRBV5-1,.,.,TRBJ1-1,CASSPEGGDTEAFF,TGCGCCAGCAGCCCGGAGGGCGGGGACACTGAAGCTTTCTTT
TRBV11-1,.,.,TRBJ1-2,CASSLVPPPAGHGYTF,TGTGCCAGCAGCTTAGTTCCACCGCCAGCAGGGCATGGCTACACCTTC
TRBV5-1,.,.,TRBJ2-3,CASSLVRGTSTDTQYF,TGCGCCAGCAGCTTGGTTCGCGGGACGAGCACAGATACGCAGTATTTT
TRBV7-9,.,TRBD2,TRBJ2-2,CASSLVGSGSSTGELFF,TGTGCCAGCAGCTTAGTCGGTAGCGGGAGCTCCACCGGGGAGCTGTTTTTT
TRBV7-8,once,.,TRBJ1-2,CASSRRDFNYGYTF,TGTGCCAGCAGCCGGCGGGACTTCAACTATGGCTACACCTTC
TRBV18,.,.,TRBJ1-4,CASSLRGATNEKLFF,TGTGCCAGCTCACTAAGGGGAGCAACTAATGAAAAACTGTTTTTT
TRBV6-5,.,.,TRBJ1-1,CASSYSPAAASAFF,TGTGCCAGCAGTTACAGTCCGGCCGCTGCGAGCGCTTTCTTT
TRBV6-2/TRBV6-3,.,.,TRBJ2-1,CASSSAVGLRSYNEQFF,TGTGCCAGCAGTTCGGCCGTGGGACTGCGCTCCTACAATGAGCAGTTCTTC
TRBV19,.,TRBD2,TRBJ2-1,CASSVLRGRTSLPSLTYNEQFF,TGTGCCAGTAGTGTCCTTCGGGGAAGGACTAGTTTGCCCTCCCTTACCTACAATGAGCAGTTCTTC
TRBV28,.,TRBD2,TRBJ2-1,CASSLWGTSGVNNEQFF,TGTGCCAGCAGTTTATGGGGGACTAGCGGGGTTAACAATGAGCAGTTCTTC